The TCR beta chain described here comes from a study of CD8 T cells in Susac syndrome. Roughly 0.45 to 1 ug RNA was reverse transcribed with random hexamers. An immunoSEQ multiplex PCR generated amplified TCR beta CDR3 products spanning 54 Vbeta and 13 Jbeta. TCRdb re-called the immunoSEQ multiplex PCR reads with MiXCR, one entry per CDR3 protein. Altogether 150,000 to 250,000 distinct CDR3 sequences are present, over 90% being singletons, with the ten largest covering approximately 0.097%. The receptor comes from a human donor with multiple sclerosis. Input material: CD4+ T cells from PBMCs.

In nucleotides, the CDR3 is TGTGCCAGCAGCCAAGACCCAGCAGGGTACAATCAGCCCCAGCATTTT. Translation gives CASSQDPAGYNQPQHF. V gene TRBV4-2 combines with J gene TRBJ1-5; perhaps TRBD1 as D (5 bases). Trimming cost V 0 bases and J 3 bases, with 12 bases left between them. Germline CDR1 LGHNA, CDR2 YNFKEQ. The CDR3 is made up of 16 amino acids.